This TCR beta chain emerged from a study of blood T cell repertoires in COVID-19. Study information: Acute and convalescent COVID-19 specimens originated in the United States, Italy and Spain. PBMCs, B-cell-depleted T cells, or T cells provided the cDNA or gDNA that made up the material.

Assay: immunoSEQ multiplex PCR; the TCRdb copy retains only in-frame clones and omits some. The sample contains 65,000 to 70,000 clones, more than 75% of which appear only once. The CDR3 contains 13 residues. Germline V CDR1 and CDR2: SGHKS, YYEKEE (reference sequence). V was trimmed by 1 base and J by 5 bases, leaving 9 bases between them. Sequencing input: peripheral blood. The V and J genes are TRBV5-5 and TRBJ1-2; D uncertain. This receptor was identified in a man aged 45-60 years with active COVID-19. The CDR3 DNA follows: TGTGCCAGCAGCTTGCAGGTGCTGTATGGCTACACCTTC. Its translation: CASSLQVLYGYTF.